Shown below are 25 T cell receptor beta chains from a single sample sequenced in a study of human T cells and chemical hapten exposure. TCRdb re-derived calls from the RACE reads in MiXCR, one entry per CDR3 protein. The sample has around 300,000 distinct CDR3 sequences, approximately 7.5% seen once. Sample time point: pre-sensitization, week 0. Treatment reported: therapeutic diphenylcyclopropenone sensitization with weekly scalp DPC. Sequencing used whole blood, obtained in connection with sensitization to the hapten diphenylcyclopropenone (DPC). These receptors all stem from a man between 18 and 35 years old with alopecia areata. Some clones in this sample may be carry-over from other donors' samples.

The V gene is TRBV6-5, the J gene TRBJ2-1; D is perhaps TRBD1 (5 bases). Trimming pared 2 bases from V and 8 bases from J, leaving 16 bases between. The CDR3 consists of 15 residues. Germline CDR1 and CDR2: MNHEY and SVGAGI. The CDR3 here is CASSYRAGIPDEQFF. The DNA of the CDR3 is TGTGCCAGCAGTTACCGGGCAGGGATCCCCGATGAGCAGTTCTTC.

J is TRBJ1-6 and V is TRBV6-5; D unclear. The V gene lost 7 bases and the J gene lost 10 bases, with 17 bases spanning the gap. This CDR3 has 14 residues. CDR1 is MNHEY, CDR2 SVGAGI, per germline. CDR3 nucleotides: TGTGCCAGCACCGTGGGAACTGGAGGGTCACCCCTCCACTTT. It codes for CASTVGTGGSPLHF.

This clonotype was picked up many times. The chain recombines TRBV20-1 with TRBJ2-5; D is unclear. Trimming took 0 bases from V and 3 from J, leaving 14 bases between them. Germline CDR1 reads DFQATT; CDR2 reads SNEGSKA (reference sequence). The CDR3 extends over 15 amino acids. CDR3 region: CSAREVLGRKETQYF. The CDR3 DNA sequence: TGCAGTGCTAGAGAGGTCTTAGGCAGGAAAGAGACCCAGTACTTC.

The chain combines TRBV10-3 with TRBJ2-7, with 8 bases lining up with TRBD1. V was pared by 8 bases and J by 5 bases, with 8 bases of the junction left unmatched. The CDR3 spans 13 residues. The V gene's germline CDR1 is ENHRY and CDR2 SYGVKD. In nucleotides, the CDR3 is TGTGCCATCGGATCGGACAGGGTGAACGAGCAGTACTTC. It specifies CAIGSDRVNEQYF.

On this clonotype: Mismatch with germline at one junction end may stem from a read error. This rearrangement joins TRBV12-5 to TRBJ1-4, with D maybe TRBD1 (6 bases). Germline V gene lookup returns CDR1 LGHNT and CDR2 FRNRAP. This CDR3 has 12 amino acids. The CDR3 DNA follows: TGTGCTAGTGCCGAAGGGGGTGAAAAACTGCTTTTT. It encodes CASAEGGEKLLF.

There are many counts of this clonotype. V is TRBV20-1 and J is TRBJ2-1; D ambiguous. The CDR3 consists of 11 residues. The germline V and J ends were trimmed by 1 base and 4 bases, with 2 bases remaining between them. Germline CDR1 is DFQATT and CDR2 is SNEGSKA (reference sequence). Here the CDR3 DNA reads TGCAGTGCTAGAGTATACAATGAGCAGTTCTTC. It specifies CSARVYNEQFF.

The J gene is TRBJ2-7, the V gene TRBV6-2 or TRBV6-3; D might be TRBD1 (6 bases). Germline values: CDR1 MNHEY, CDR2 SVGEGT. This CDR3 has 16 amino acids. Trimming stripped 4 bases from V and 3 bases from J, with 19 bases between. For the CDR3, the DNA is TGTGCCAGCAGTTCCTCCTCGACAGGTCTTATCTACGAGCAGTACTTC. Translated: CASSSSSTGLIYEQYF.

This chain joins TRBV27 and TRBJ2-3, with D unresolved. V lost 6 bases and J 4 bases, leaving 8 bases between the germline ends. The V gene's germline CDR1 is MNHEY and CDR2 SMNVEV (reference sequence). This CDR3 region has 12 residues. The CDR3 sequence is CASSPVPDTQYF. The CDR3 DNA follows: TGTGCCAGCAGCCCTGTCCCAGATACGCAGTATTTT.

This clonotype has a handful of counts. The CDR3 DNA follows: TGTGCCAGCAGCCAACCCGGGACACCGAACACCGGGGAGCTGTTTTTT. Translating it yields CASSQPGTPNTGELFF. The J gene is TRBJ2-2, the V gene TRBV4-2; tentative D call: TRBD1 (6 bases). This CDR3 contains 16 residues. Germline CDR1 LGHNA, CDR2 YNFKEQ. V lost 2 bases, J lost 0 bases, and 10 bases lay in between.

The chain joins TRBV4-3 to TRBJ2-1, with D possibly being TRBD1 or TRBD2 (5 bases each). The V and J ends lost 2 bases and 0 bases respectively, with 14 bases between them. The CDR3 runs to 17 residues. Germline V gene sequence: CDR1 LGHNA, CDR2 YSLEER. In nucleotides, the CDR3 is TGCGCCAGCAGCCAATCCCGTGGGGGAGCCTCCTACAATGAGCAGTTCTTC. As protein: CASSQSRGGASYNEQFF.

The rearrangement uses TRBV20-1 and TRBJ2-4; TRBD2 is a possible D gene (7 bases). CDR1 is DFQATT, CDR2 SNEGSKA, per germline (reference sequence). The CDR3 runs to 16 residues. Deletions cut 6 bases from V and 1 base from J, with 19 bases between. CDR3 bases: TGCAGTGCCCGTTTAGGGGGGGTCCTGGCCAAAAACATTCAGTACTTC. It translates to CSARLGGVLAKNIQYF.

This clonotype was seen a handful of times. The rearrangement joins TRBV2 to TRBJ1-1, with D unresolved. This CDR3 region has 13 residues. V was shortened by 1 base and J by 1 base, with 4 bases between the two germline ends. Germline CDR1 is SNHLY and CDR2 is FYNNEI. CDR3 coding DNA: TGTGCCAGCAGTGAAGGGACGAACACTGAAGCTTTCTTT. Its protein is CASSEGTNTEAFF.

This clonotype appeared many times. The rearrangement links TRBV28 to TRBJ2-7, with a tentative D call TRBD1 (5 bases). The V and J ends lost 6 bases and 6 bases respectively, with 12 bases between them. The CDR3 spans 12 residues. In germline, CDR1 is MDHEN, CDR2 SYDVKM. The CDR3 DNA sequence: TGTGCCAGCAGCCCGACAGTTTCCGAGCAGTACTTC. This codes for CASSPTVSEQYF.

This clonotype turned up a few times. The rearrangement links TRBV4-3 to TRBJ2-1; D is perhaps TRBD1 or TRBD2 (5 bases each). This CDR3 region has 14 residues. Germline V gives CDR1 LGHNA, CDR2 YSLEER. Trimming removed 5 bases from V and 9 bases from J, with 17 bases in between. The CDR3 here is CASSGDPNAGEQFF. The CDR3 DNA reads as TGCGCCAGCAGCGGGGACCCAAACGCCGGTGAGCAGTTCTTC.

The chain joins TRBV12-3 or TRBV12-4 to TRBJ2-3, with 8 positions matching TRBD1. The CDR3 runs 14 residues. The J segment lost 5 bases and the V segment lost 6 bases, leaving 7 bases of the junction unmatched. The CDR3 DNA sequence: TGTGCCAGCAGCCCGGACAGGGATCTAGATACGCAGTATTTT. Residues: CASSPDRDLDTQYF.

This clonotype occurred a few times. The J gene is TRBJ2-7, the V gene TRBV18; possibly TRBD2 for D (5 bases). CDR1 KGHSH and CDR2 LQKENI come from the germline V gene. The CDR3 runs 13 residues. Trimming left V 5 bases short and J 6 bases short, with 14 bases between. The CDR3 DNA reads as TGTGCCAGCTCATCAAGAGGGCCTCTCGAGCAGTACTTC. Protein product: CASSSRGPLEQYF.

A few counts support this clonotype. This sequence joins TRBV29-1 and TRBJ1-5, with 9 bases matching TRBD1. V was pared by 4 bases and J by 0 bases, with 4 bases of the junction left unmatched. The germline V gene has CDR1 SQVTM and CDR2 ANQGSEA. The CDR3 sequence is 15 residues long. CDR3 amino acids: CSVGQGVGSNQPQHF. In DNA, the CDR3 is TGCAGCGTTGGACAGGGGGTTGGTAGCAATCAGCCCCAGCATTTT.

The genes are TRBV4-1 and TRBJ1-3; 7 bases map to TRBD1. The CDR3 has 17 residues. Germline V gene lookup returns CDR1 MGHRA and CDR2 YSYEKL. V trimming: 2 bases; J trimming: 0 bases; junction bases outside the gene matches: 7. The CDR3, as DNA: TGCGCCAGCAGCCAAAGCCCCACAGGGGCCTCTGGAAACACCATATATTTT. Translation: CASSQSPTGASGNTIYF.

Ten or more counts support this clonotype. CDR3 in amino acids: CASTPLGPYQPQHF. The CDR3 nucleotides are TGTGCCAGCACCCCCCTGGGCCCGTATCAGCCCCAGCATTTT. The rearrangement uses TRBV6-2 or TRBV6-3 and TRBJ1-5; D not resolved. Trimming stripped 7 bases from V and 5 bases from J, with 15 bases between. Germline V CDR1 and CDR2: MNHEY, SVGEGT. The CDR3 runs to 14 residues.

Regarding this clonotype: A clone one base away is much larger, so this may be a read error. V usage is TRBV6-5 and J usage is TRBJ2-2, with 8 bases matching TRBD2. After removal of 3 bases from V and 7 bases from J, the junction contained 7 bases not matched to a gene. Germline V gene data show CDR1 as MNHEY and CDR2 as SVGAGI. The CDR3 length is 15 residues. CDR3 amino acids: CASSYERGIIGELFF. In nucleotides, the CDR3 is TGTGCCAGCAGTTATGAGCGGGGGATCATCGGGGAGCTGTTTTTT.

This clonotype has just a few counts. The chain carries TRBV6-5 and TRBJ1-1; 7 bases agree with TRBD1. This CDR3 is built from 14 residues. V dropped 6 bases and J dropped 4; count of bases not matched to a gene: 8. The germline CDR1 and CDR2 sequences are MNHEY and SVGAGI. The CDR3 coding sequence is TGTGCCAGCAGCTATGACAGGGATGGCACTGAAGCTTTCTTT. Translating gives CASSYDRDGTEAFF.

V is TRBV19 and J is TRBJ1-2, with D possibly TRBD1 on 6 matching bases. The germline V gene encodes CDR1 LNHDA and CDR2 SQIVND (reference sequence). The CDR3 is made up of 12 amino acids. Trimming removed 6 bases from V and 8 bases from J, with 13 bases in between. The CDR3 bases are TGTGCCAGTAGGTTGGGGGCCCGCGGCTACACCTTC. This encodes CASRLGARGYTF.

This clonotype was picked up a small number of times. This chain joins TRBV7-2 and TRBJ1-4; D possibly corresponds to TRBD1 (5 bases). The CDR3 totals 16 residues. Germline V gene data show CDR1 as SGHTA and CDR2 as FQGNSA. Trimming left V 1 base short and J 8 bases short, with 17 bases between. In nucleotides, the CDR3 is TGTGCCAGCAGCTTAGAGGTTGACACAGGAAGGGAAAAACTGTTTTTT. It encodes CASSLEVDTGREKLFF.

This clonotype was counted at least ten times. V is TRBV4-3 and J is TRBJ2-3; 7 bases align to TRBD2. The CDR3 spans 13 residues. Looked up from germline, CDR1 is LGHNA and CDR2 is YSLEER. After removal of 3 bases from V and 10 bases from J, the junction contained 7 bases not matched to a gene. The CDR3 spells CASSQSGGEAQYF. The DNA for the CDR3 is TGCGCCAGCAGCCAGTCGGGGGGTGAGGCGCAGTATTTT.

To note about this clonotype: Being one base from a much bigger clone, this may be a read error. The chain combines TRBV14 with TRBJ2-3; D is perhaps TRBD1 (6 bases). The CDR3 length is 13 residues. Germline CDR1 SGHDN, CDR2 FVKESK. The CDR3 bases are TGTGTCAGCAGCCAGGGGCCCACAGATACGCAGTATTTT. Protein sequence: CVSSQGPTDTQYF.